This T cell receptor (beta chain) was profiled in a study of beta chain features in type 1 diabetes. Expressed TCRB transcripts were sequenced because the isolated RNA had all been reverse transcribed beforehand. Generated by immunoSEQ multiplex PCR, the TCRdb table keeps only in-frame clones and is missing some. The data show hundreds of thousands of clones, approximately 10% seen once. This CDR3 is built from 16 residues. Germline CDR1 and CDR2: MNHEY and SVGAGI. J was trimmed by 3 bases and V by 2 bases; bases with no gene match: 7. This clone has just one count. The specimen was naive CD4+ T cells from blood. The V call is TRBV6-5, the J call TRBJ2-7; 10 nucleotides line up with TRBD2. This receptor was obtained from a woman under 30 in good health. The CDR3 nucleotides are TGTGCCAGCAGTTACGAATCTAGCGGGAGAGGCTACGAGCAGTACTTC. Residues: CASSYESSGRGYEQYF.